These 30 T cell receptor beta chains were sequenced from one sample in a study of beta chain features in type 1 diabetes (dated by TCRdb to 2016 to 2019). Study-wide findings and limitations: Type 1 diabetes patients showed a moderate but significant shortening of TCRB CDR3 length in all four CD4+ subsets.

No antigen has been identified for these receptors. The library was prepared using the immunoSEQ multiplex PCR assay. The entire isolated RNA was reverse transcribed using the High Capacity cDNA Reverse Transcription Kit, and thus expressed TCRB transcripts were sequenced. Not all clones reach the TCRdb copy of this immuneACCESS table, which keeps in-frame sequences only. Checked studies attribute under half of the gap to unresolved V genes and leave the rest unexplained. The sample table holds around 250,000 clones, of which around 25% were seen once. The top ten hold 0.012% of the sample. Sequencing was done on a sample of naive CD4+ T cells from blood. The cell subset or site label, read with the paper, signifies: true naive CD4+ T cells. These receptors were collected from a young woman with type 1 diabetes.

This clone was picked up a small number of times. The chain is built from TRBV4-1 and TRBJ1-1; 11 nucleotides line up with TRBD1. Trimming cost V 3 bases and J 4 bases; bases outside gene matches: 16. Germline V CDR1 and CDR2: MGHRA, YSYEKL. The CDR3 contains 19 residues. The CDR3 here is CASSQPFRTGGVAGTEAFF. Written as DNA, the CDR3 is TGCGCCAGCAGCCAGCCATTCCGGACAGGGGGCGTCGCGGGCACTGAAGCTTTCTTT.

In its sample, this clone was seen a few times. The rearrangement joins TRBV5-1 to TRBJ1-2, with D unresolved. Germline V gives CDR1 SGHRS, CDR2 YFSETQ. The V gene lost 0 bases and the J gene lost 8 bases, with 11 bases spanning the gap. The CDR3 sequence is 13 residues long. The CDR3 protein is CASSLEVLQGYTF. CDR3 nucleotides: TGCGCCAGCAGCTTGGAAGTTCTCCAGGGCTACACCTTC.

The genes are TRBV6-6 and TRBJ2-1; 11 bases fit TRBD1. The J segment lost 9 bases and the V segment lost 2 bases, leaving 6 bases of the junction unmatched. CDR3 size: 15 residues. Germline CDR1 is MNHNY and CDR2 is SVGAGI (reference sequence). In DNA, the CDR3 is TGTGCCAGCAGTTACAAGGGACAGGGGGAGGGTGAGCAGTTCTTC. Translating gives CASSYKGQGEGEQFF.

The chain recombines TRBV4-1 with TRBJ1-1, with TRBD1 identical over 7 bases. Germline CDR1 is MGHRA and CDR2 is YSYEKL. CDR3 size: 14 residues. Germline trimming cut 6 bases from V and 3 bases from J; bases unmatched to any gene: 7. The CDR3 sequence is CASRRQGSDTEAFF. The DNA of the CDR3 is TGCGCCAGCAGACGACAGGGAAGTGACACTGAAGCTTTCTTT.

This chain uses TRBV9 with TRBJ2-3; the match to TRBD2 covers 8 bases. The CDR3 length is 15 residues. Germline CDR1 reads SGDLS; CDR2 reads YYNGEE. After removal of 2 bases from V and 1 base from J, the junction contained 3 bases not matched to a gene. CDR3 sequence reads: CASSVSGRGTDTQYF. In DNA, the CDR3 is TGTGCCAGCAGCGTGTCCGGGAGGGGCACAGATACGCAGTATTTT. Full variable domain (remainder filled in from reference TRBV9 and TRBJ2-3): DSGVTQTPKHLITATGQRVTLRCSPRSGDLSVYWYQQSLDQGLQFLIQYYNGEERAKGNILERFSAQQFPDLHSELNLSSLELGDSALYFCASSVSGRGTDTQYFGPGTRLTVL.

The chain joins TRBV19 to TRBJ2-1; TRBD2 aligns across 9 bases. V lost 3 bases and J lost 6; bases outside the gene matches: 12. Germline CDR1 LNHDA, CDR2 SQIVND (reference sequence). This CDR3 contains 17 residues. The CDR3 sequence: CASSIGGRAWISNEQFF. The CDR3 DNA sequence: TGTGCCAGTAGTATCGGCGGGAGGGCCTGGATCTCCAATGAGCAGTTCTTC.

Remarks on this clone: At one end the junction does not follow the germline gene, possibly because of a read error. This rearrangement joins TRBV4-1 to TRBJ2-5; 8 nucleotides line up with TRBD2. The CDR3 extends over 18 amino acids. Germline loops: CDR1 MGHRA, CDR2 YSYEKL. This CDR3 reads CASSKDHPGLVGQETQYF. The CDR3 DNA is TGCGCCAGCAGCAAAGACCACCCGGGACTAGTGGGACAAGAGACCCAGTACTTC.

There are a few counts of this clone. The rearrangement uses TRBV15 and TRBJ1-5; 9 positions agree with TRBD1. This CDR3 region has 18 residues. Trimming at V came to 4 bases and at J to 6 bases, leaving 16 bases not matched to a gene. Germline CDR1 is LNHNV and CDR2 is YYDKDF (reference sequence). CDR3 nucleotides: TGTGCCACCAGCACCTTACAAGCCCGGACAGGGGTAGGTCAGCCCCAGCATTTT. It specifies CATSTLQARTGVGQPQHF.

The chain combines TRBV11-2 with TRBJ2-3; no reliable D call. Trimming stripped 1 base from V and 1 base from J, with 6 bases between. Germline V lookup: CDR1 SGHAT, CDR2 FQNNGV. This CDR3 has 14 residues. CDR3 protein: CASSLVVGTDTQYF. CDR3 DNA sequence: TGTGCCAGCAGCTTAGTGGTAGGCACAGATACGCAGTATTTT.

On this clone: This sample includes further DNA sequences coding for the same CDR3. V usage is TRBV18 and J usage is TRBJ2-5; D is uncertain. With 3 bases removed from V and 1 base from J, the gap between germline ends came to 6 bases. CDR1 is KGHSH, CDR2 LQKENI, per germline. This CDR3 has 13 residues. In nucleotides, the CDR3 is TGTGCCAGCTCACCTAGTCCCCAAGAGACCCAGTACTTC. Its protein product is CASSPSPQETQYF.

This sequence joins TRBV2 and TRBJ2-1, with D perhaps TRBD2 (5 bases). Trimming removed 10 bases from V and 6 bases from J, with 22 bases in between. The CDR3 has 15 residues. Germline CDR1 and CDR2: SNHLY and FYNNEI. The CDR3 coding sequence is TGTGCCACCGCGCCGGGGAATGCTTTGGGCAATGAGCAGTTCTTC. Amino acids: CATAPGNALGNEQFF.

There are a few counts of this clone. This chain's CDR3 is CASSLQGTTDTQYF. DNA for the CDR3: TGTGCCAGCAGCCTACAGGGTACCACAGATACGCAGTATTTT. The chain uses TRBV7-9 and TRBJ2-3; possibly TRBD1 for D (6 bases). The CDR3 extends over 14 amino acids. Germline V gene data show CDR1 as SEHNR and CDR2 as FQNEAQ (reference sequence). Trimming took 5 bases from V and 2 from J, leaving 11 bases between them.

This clone was counted only a few times. The chain links TRBV9 to TRBJ2-1, with 7 nucleotides matching TRBD2. Germline CDR1 and CDR2: SGDLS and YYNGEE. This CDR3 contains 16 residues. J lost 6 bases, V lost 0 bases, and 9 bases had no gene match. CDR3 sequence: CASSVGGGRTVNEQFF. The CDR3 DNA is TGTGCCAGCAGCGTAGGGGGCGGGAGAACGGTCAATGAGCAGTTCTTC.

This clone was counted between two and nine times. CDR3 sequence (DNA): TGCGCCAGCAGCTTTCATAGGACAGGCCCCTACGAGCAGTACTTC. Translation: CASSFHRTGPYEQYF. V gene TRBV5-1 combines with J gene TRBJ2-7, with 7 bases lining up with TRBD1. Trimming at V came to 2 bases and at J to 2 bases, leaving 7 bases not matched to a gene. Per the germline V gene, CDR1 is SGHRS and CDR2 is YFSETQ. This CDR3 comprises 15 residues.

This clone was observed a handful of times. The chain is built from TRBV15 and TRBJ1-3; D remains unclear. Trimming took 1 base from V and 0 from J, leaving 7 bases between them. The germline V gene encodes CDR1 LNHNV and CDR2 YYDKDF (reference sequence). This CDR3 is built from 15 residues. Here the CDR3 reads CATSRVRASGNTIYF. The CDR3 coding sequence is TGTGCCACCAGCAGAGTTCGCGCCTCTGGAAACACCATATATTTT.

The chain is built from TRBV30 and TRBJ1-2, with D hard to call. Trimming took 3 bases from V and 10 from J, leaving 27 bases between them. The CDR3 is made up of 16 amino acids. Per germline, CDR1 GTSNPN and CDR2 SVGIG (reference sequence). The DNA of the CDR3 is TGTGCCTGGAGCCGACGGGAAGTCCACCCGGGCGGGGACTACACCTTC. It specifies CAWSRREVHPGGDYTF.

This clone was seen a single time. The same CDR3 can be traced to other DNA sequences in this sample. For the CDR3, the DNA is TGTGCCTGGAGTAGGGGGATGAACACTGAAGCTTTCTTT. It codes for CAWSRGMNTEAFF. The V call is TRBV30, the J call TRBJ1-1; a possible D gene is TRBD1 (6 bases). The germline V gene has CDR1 GTSNPN and CDR2 SVGIG (reference sequence). The V end lost 2 bases, the J end lost 0 bases, and 7 bases lay between the germline ends. The CDR3 loop spans 13 amino acids.

This clone was counted a few times. The V gene is TRBV30, the J gene TRBJ1-4; a possible D gene is TRBD1 (6 bases). The germline V gene encodes CDR1 GTSNPN and CDR2 SVGIG (reference sequence). V dropped 5 bases and J dropped 7 bases, with 14 bases sitting between them. The CDR3 contains 13 residues. The CDR3 nucleotides are TGTGCCTGGGATACAGGGCTCAGTGAAAAACTGTTTTTT. Protein product: CAWDTGLSEKLFF.

V gene TRBV29-1 combines with J gene TRBJ2-1; TRBD1 matches 7 bases. Germline V lookup: CDR1 SQVTM, CDR2 ANQGSEA. This CDR3 has 12 residues. J was trimmed by 8 bases and V by 6 bases; bases with no gene match: 7. CDR3 DNA sequence: TGCAGCGTAGGGGTCACAGGGGATGAGCAGTTCTTC. This translates into CSVGVTGDEQFF.

Only one count was recorded for this clone. The same CDR3 is also encoded by other DNA sequences in this sample. The gene calls are TRBV18 and TRBJ1-5; the match to TRBD1 covers 8 bases. This CDR3 comprises 14 residues. The V gene's germline CDR1 is KGHSH and CDR2 LQKENI. V was pared by 2 bases and J by 5 bases, with 2 bases of the junction left unmatched. This CDR3 reads CASSPGQGDQPQHF. In nucleotides, the CDR3 is TGTGCCAGCTCACCAGGACAGGGTGATCAGCCCCAGCATTTT.

The chain combines TRBV5-4 with TRBJ2-7; 8 positions agree with TRBD1. Germline V gene lookup returns CDR1 SGHNT and CDR2 YYREEE (reference sequence). V shed 4 bases and J 5 bases; nucleotides not matched to a gene: 11. CDR3 length: 15 residues. This CDR3 is CASSPVRDRGHEQYF. The CDR3 coding sequence is TGTGCCAGCAGCCCCGTCCGAGACAGGGGCCACGAGCAGTACTTC.

The rearrangement uses TRBV19 and TRBJ2-3; possible D gene TRBD2, 6 bases. V lost 0 bases and J lost 0, with 13 bases in between. This CDR3 has 17 amino acids. Per the germline V gene, CDR1 is LNHDA and CDR2 is SQIVND (reference sequence). The CDR3 sequence: CASSIDLGGISTDTQYF. In DNA form, the CDR3 reads TGTGCCAGTAGTATAGATCTCGGCGGGATTAGCACAGATACGCAGTATTTT.

There are a few counts of this clone. The genes are TRBV2 and TRBJ2-7; 8 bases map to TRBD2. V shed 2 bases, J shed 6 bases, and the junction held 9 bases outside the gene matches. The V gene's germline CDR1 is SNHLY and CDR2 FYNNEI. The CDR3 is 15 amino acids. The CDR3: CASSELGSGVSEQYF. As DNA, the CDR3 is TGTGCCAGCAGTGAATTAGGTAGCGGGGTTTCCGAGCAGTACTTC. Together with reference TRBV2 and TRBJ2-7, the CDR3 gives the full variable domain: EPEVTQTPSHQVTQMGQEVILRCVPISNHLYFYWYRQILGQKVEFLVSFYNNEISEKSEIFDDQFSVERPDGSNFTLKIRSTKLEDSAMYFCASSELGSGVSEQYFGPGTRLTVT.

This clone has just a few counts. V is TRBV29-1 and J is TRBJ2-1; 8 nucleotides match TRBD2. The CDR3 is 14 amino acids. Germline CDR1 reads SQVTM; CDR2 reads ANQGSEA. The V segment lost 3 bases and the J segment 5 bases; nucleotides outside the gene matches: 6. The CDR3 spells CSVETSVGNNEQFF. DNA for the CDR3: TGCAGCGTTGAGACTAGCGTGGGGAACAATGAGCAGTTCTTC.

This clone showed up just a few times. The CDR3 DNA follows: TGTGCCAGCTCACCCTTGACTAGCGGGAGCAATGAGCAGTTCTTC. It is translated as CASSPLTSGSNEQFF. This chain uses TRBV18 with TRBJ2-1, with 12 bases fitting TRBD2. In germline, CDR1 is KGHSH, CDR2 LQKENI. The CDR3 extends over 15 amino acids. J gave up 6 bases and V 3 bases, and 3 bases lay outside the gene matches.

In this sample, this clone turned up a few times. The chain joins TRBV30 to TRBJ2-7, with 9 bases lining up with TRBD2. Germline CDR1 is GTSNPN and CDR2 is SVGIG (reference sequence). This CDR3 contains 15 residues. Trimming at V came to 3 bases and at J to 6 bases, leaving 12 bases not matched to a gene. Written as DNA, the CDR3 is TGTGCCTGGAGCCCCTTCGTCGGACTAGCGATCGAGCAGTACTTC. It encodes CAWSPFVGLAIEQYF.

The rearrangement joins TRBV19 to TRBJ2-1; 12 nucleotides agree with TRBD2. The germline V gene has CDR1 LNHDA and CDR2 SQIVND (reference sequence). After removal of 5 bases from V and 8 bases from J, the junction contained 4 bases not matched to a gene. This CDR3 spans 14 amino acids. In DNA, the CDR3 is TGTGCCAGTAGTCCCCGACTAGCGGGAGATGAGCAGTTCTTC. Translating it yields CASSPRLAGDEQFF.

The chain uses TRBV4-2 and TRBJ2-1; 9 nucleotides match TRBD2. Looked up from germline, CDR1 is LGHNA and CDR2 is YNFKEQ. After removal of 8 bases from V and 2 bases from J, the junction contained 7 bases not matched to a gene. The CDR3 runs 15 residues. The CDR3 spells CASRLAGVPYNEQFF. In nucleotides, the CDR3 is TGTGCCAGCCGTTTAGCGGGAGTGCCCTACAATGAGCAGTTCTTC.

This clone was detected a few times. The gene calls are TRBV5-1 and TRBJ2-6; D is unclear. The CDR3 extends over 14 amino acids. The germline V gene encodes CDR1 SGHRS and CDR2 YFSETQ. V was clipped by 4 bases and J by 4 bases, with 9 bases between them. Here the CDR3 reads CASSDTSGANVLTF. DNA for the CDR3: TGCGCCAGCAGCGATACTTCCGGGGCCAACGTCCTGACTTTC.

This clone was seen a few times. CDR3 sequence reads: CASSQTFDSGNTIYF. CDR3 DNA: TGCGCCAGCAGCCAGACATTCGACTCTGGAAACACCATATATTTT. The rearrangement links TRBV4-1 to TRBJ1-3, with D unclear. Germline lookup yields CDR1 MGHRA and CDR2 YSYEKL. Trimming took off 3 bases at V and 0 bases at J, with 9 bases between the two ends. The CDR3 is 15 amino acids.